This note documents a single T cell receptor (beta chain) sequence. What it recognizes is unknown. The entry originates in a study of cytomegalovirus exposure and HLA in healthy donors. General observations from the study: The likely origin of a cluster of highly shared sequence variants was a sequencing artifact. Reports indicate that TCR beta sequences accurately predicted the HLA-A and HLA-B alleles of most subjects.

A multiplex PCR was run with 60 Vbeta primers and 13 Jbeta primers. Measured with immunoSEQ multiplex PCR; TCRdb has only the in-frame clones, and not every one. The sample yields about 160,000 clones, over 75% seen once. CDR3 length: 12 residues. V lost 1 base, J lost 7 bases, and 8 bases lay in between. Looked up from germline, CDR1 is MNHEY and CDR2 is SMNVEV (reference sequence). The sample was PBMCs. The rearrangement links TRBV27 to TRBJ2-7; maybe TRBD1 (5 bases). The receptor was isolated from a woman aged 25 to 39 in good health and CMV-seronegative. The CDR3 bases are TGTGCCAGCAGTTTATGGGCAGGGGAGCAGTACTTC. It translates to CASSLWAGEQYF.